This TCR beta chain was captured by sequencing in a study of cytomegalovirus exposure and HLA in healthy donors. The PCR employed 60 Vbeta primers together with 13 Jbeta primers. Sequenced by immunoSEQ multiplex PCR; TCRdb stores in-frame clones only, minus some. The sample has fewer than 250,000 clones, roughly 80% seen once. From germline, CDR1 is SGHRS and CDR2 YFSETQ. V gave up 4 bases and J gave up 0 bases; unmatched junction bases: 3. The CDR3 sequence is 15 residues long. The sample taken for sequencing was PBMCs. The receptor was isolated from a middle-aged man in good health and CMV-seropositive. V usage is TRBV5-1 and J usage is TRBJ2-2, with 7 nucleotides matching TRBD2. The CDR3 DNA is TGCGCCAGCAGCATAGGACTAGCGAACACCGGGGAGCTGTTTTTT. This sequence encodes CASSIGLANTGELFF. Filled out from reference TRBV5-1 and TRBJ2-2, the complete variable domain reads KAGVTQTPRYLIKTRGQQVTLSCSPISGHRSVSWYQQTPGQGLQFLFEYFSETQRNKGNFPGRFSGRQFSNSRSEMNVSTLELGDSALYLCASSIGLANTGELFFGEGSRLTVL.